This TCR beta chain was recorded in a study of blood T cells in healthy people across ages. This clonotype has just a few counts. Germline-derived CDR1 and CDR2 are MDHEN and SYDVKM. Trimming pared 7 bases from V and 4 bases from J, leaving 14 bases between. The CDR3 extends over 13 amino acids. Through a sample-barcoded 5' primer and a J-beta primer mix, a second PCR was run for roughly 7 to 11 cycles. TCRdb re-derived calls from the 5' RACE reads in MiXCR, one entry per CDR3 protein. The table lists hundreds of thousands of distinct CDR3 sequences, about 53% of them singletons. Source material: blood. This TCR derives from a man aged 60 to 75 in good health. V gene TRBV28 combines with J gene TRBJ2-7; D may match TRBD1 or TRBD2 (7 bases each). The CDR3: CASTTQGGYEQYF. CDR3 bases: TGTGCCAGCACCACCCAGGGGGGGTACGAGCAGTACTTC. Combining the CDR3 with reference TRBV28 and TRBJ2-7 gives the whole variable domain DVKVTQSSRYLVKRTGEKVFLECVQDMDHENMFWYRQDPGLGLRLIYFSYDVKMKEKGDIPEGYSVSREKKERFSLILESASTNQTSMYLCASTTQGGYEQYFGPGTRLTVT.